This T cell receptor beta chain was captured in a study of cytomegalovirus exposure and HLA in healthy donors. General observations from the study: The dataset shows that most TCR sequences were rare, while some public TCRs occurred in many donors. A later analysis reportedly identified an Asian-associated ancestry cluster as carrying fewer N-insertions than the roughly 700-donor mean. Evidence from a later analysis indicated that most CMV-associated TCR beta chains looked HLA-restricted.

Every donor was a healthy person donating bone marrow. A remark on this clone: Its specificity is unknown.

CDR1 and CDR2 (germline): WSHSY, SAAADI. The V and J ends lost 5 bases and 0 bases respectively, with 20 bases between them. The CDR3 consists of 18 residues. Researchers ran the PCR with 60 Vbeta and 13 Jbeta primers. Repertoires were generated with immunoSEQ multiplex PCR, while TCRdb's copy carries only in-frame clones and drops some. The repertoire consists of 180,000 or so clones, with 70% to 90% occurring once and the leading ten covering about 9.3%. The sequence was collected from a man between 18 and 29 years old in good health and CMV-seropositive. The chain couples TRBV10-2 to TRBJ1-5; tentative D call: TRBD1 (6 bases). Sample: PBMCs. CDR3: CASSPIPPGDYSNQPQHF. In DNA form, the CDR3 reads TGCGCCAGCAGTCCGATACCACCAGGGGATTATAGCAATCAGCCCCAGCATTTT.